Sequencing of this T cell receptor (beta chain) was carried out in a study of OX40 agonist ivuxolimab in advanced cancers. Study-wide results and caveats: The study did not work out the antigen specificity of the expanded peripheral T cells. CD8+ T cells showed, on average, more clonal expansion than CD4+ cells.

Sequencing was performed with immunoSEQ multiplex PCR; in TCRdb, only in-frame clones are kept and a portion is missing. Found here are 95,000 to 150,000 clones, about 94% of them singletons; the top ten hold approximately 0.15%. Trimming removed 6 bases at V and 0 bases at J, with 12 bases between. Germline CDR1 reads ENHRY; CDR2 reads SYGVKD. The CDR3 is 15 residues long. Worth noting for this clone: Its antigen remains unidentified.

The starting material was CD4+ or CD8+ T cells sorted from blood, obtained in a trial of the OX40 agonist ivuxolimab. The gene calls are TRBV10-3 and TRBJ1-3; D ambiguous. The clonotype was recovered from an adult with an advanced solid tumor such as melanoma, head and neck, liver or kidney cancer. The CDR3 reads CAIRAGEHSGNTIYF. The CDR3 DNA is TGTGCCATCAGGGCCGGAGAGCACTCTGGAAACACCATATATTTT.